These 32 T cell receptor beta chains were sequenced from one sample in a study of post-analysis software for immune sequencing data (dated by TCRdb to between 2014 and 2017). The research as a whole found: Significantly higher frequencies in patients than in controls were found for five or six TRBV segments, including TRBV5-6, TRBV5-1 and TRBV20-1.

The receptor library was made with PCR. Sequencing took place on an Illumina HiSeq 2500. To reduce PCR and sequencing biases, unique molecular identifiers were built into the TCR beta cDNA libraries. TCRdb took the public reads, trimmed them with fastp at Q25, ran MiXCR for clone calling and kept in-frame beta chains. CDR3 protein duplicates are merged, each entry listing the most common genes and DNA. Present in this sample are hundreds of thousands of distinct CDR3 sequences, just under 30% of which were seen just once. Around 0.56% of the sample rests with the top ten. No antigen has been identified for these receptors. The sample comprised blood. The receptors here all came from a girl aged 5 to 17 with multiple sclerosis.

The chain employs TRBV7-2 and TRBJ2-7; 9 nucleotides match TRBD1. Per germline, CDR1 SGHTA and CDR2 FQGNSA. The CDR3 contains 15 residues. The V gene end was trimmed by 2 bases and the J gene end by 3 bases; junction bases not matched to a gene: 5. CDR3 in DNA: TGTGCCAGCAGCTTAATCCGGGGACAGGGCTACGAGCAGTACTTC. It specifies CASSLIRGQGYEQYF.

This clonotype came up a few times. The chain couples TRBV7-2 to TRBJ1-1, with 8 bases that match TRBD1. V was pared by 0 bases and J by 4 bases, with 4 bases of the junction left unmatched. Germline CDR1 is SGHTA and CDR2 is FQGNSA. The CDR3 loop spans 15 amino acids. CDR3 region: CASSLARTGGTEAFF. DNA of the CDR3: TGTGCCAGCAGCTTAGCGCGAACAGGGGGCACTGAAGCTTTCTTT.

Concerning this clonotype itself: A single base separates this from a much larger clone, so it may be a read error. The chain combines TRBV29-1 with TRBJ2-4; the D gene is possibly TRBD1 (6 bases). TRBJ2-7 explains the end of the DNA better; the J call may be wrong. Germline V lookup: CDR1 SQVTM, CDR2 ANQGSEA. The CDR3 is 14 amino acids. The DNA for the CDR3 is TGCAGCGCCGTGACGGGACACAGTCCCTACGAGCAGTACTTC. It specifies CSAVTGHSPYEQYF.

A note on this clonotype: At one end, the junction sequence differs from germline, possibly due to a read error. This chain connects TRBV6-5 to TRBJ2-7, with 9 nucleotides matching TRBD1. The CDR3 has 12 residues. In germline, CDR1 is MNHEY, CDR2 SVGAGI. This CDR3 is CASRGQGYELYF. CDR3 nucleotides: TGTGCCAGCAGGGGACAGGGCTACGAGCTGTACTTC.

Many counts were recorded for this clonotype. The chain recombines TRBV12-3 or TRBV12-4 with TRBJ2-1; possible D gene TRBD1, 6 bases. The CDR3 is made up of 16 amino acids. The germline V and J ends were trimmed by 3 bases and 3 bases, with 15 bases remaining between them. The CDR3 is CASSFRAGAIYNEQFF. The CDR3 nucleotides read TGTGCCAGCAGTTTTAGGGCAGGGGCGATCTACAATGAGCAGTTCTTC.

The V and J genes are TRBV7-2 and TRBJ2-1; the match to TRBD2 covers 10 bases. This CDR3 has 15 residues. From germline, CDR1 is SGHTA and CDR2 FQGNSA. V dropped 7 bases and J dropped 7; count of bases not matched to a gene: 10. The CDR3 region is CASKAQGLARNEQFF. The CDR3 nucleotides are TGTGCCAGCAAAGCCCAGGGACTAGCGCGGAATGAGCAGTTCTTC.

This sequence joins TRBV5-1 and TRBJ2-7, with D possibly being TRBD1 (6 bases). V lost 0 bases and J lost 2, with 12 bases in between. The CDR3 covers 15 residues. Germline values: CDR1 SGHRS, CDR2 YFSETQ. The CDR3 bases are TGCGCCAGCAGCTTGGTCACAGGACAGACCTACGAGCAGTACTTC. This encodes CASSLVTGQTYEQYF.

The chain carries TRBV6-6 and TRBJ2-7, with a weak D call TRBD1 (7 bases). V was cut by 5 bases and J by 7 bases, with 21 bases left in between. This CDR3 is built from 15 residues. From germline, CDR1 is MNHNY and CDR2 SVGAGI (reference sequence). CDR3 sequence (DNA): TGTGCCAGCAGTGCTACAGGGGCCAAAGGGAGGGAGCAGTACTTC. Translation: CASSATGAKGREQYF.

J is TRBJ1-5 and V is TRBV7-2; D is perhaps TRBD1 (6 bases). The germline V and J ends were trimmed by 5 bases and 0 bases, with 11 bases remaining between them. Per germline, CDR1 SGHTA and CDR2 FQGNSA. The CDR3 runs 15 residues. The CDR3 region is CASSEGGYSNQPQHF. CDR3 in DNA: TGTGCCAGCAGCGAGGGGGGTTATAGCAATCAGCCCCAGCATTTT.

The chain uses TRBV7-9 and TRBJ2-2; TRBD2 agrees at 7 bases. The CDR3 length is 15 residues. The V gene's germline CDR1 is SEHNR and CDR2 FQNEAQ (reference sequence). V was pared by 5 bases and J by 3 bases, with 6 bases of the junction left unmatched. CDR3 DNA: TGTGCCAGCAGCGACCGACTAGCTGACACCGGGGAGCTGTTTTTT. Its translation is CASSDRLADTGELFF.

Only a few counts were recorded for this clonotype. The gene calls are TRBV20-1 and TRBJ1-5; no reliable D call. Germline V gene sequence: CDR1 DFQATT, CDR2 SNEGSKA (reference sequence). CDR3 size: 12 residues. Deletions cut 2 bases from V and 5 bases from J, with 7 bases between. CDR3 region: CSARMGHQPQHF. CDR3 nucleotides: TGCAGTGCTAGAATGGGTCATCAGCCCCAGCATTTT.

The chain links TRBV5-1 to TRBJ1-1; TRBD1 agrees at 9 bases. The germline CDR1 and CDR2 sequences are SGHRS and YFSETQ. This CDR3 has 15 amino acids. The J segment lost 0 bases and the V segment lost 5 bases, leaving 5 bases of the junction unmatched. In DNA form, the CDR3 reads TGCGCCAGCAGTATTACAGGGGGCTTGAACACTGAAGCTTTCTTT. Residues: CASSITGGLNTEAFF.

V gene TRBV11-2 combines with J gene TRBJ2-2, with D possibly matching TRBD1 (6 bases). The length of the CDR3 is 14 residues. In germline, CDR1 is SGHAT, CDR2 FQNNGV. Trimming left V 6 bases short and J 4 bases short, with 12 bases between. CDR3 nucleotide sequence: TGTGCCAGCAGACGAGACAGGCCCACCGGGGAGCTGTTTTTT. It codes for CASRRDRPTGELFF.

This clonotype turned up a few times. The chain joins TRBV27 to TRBJ2-7; 10 bases are shared with TRBD1. V trimming: 5 bases; J trimming: 4 bases; junction bases outside the gene matches: 14. The CDR3 loop spans 17 amino acids. CDR1 is MNHEY and CDR2 is SMNVEV in the germline V gene (reference sequence). The DNA for the CDR3 is TGTGCCAGCAGTCCCACCTCCGCCCGGGACAGGGGATACGAGCAGTACTTC. Amino acids: CASSPTSARDRGYEQYF.

This rearrangement joins TRBV27 to TRBJ2-7; 10 nucleotides line up with TRBD1. Per germline, CDR1 MNHEY and CDR2 SMNVEV (reference sequence). Unmatched junction bases numbered 10, after V lost 5 bases and J lost 6 bases. The CDR3 has 15 amino acids. The CDR3 DNA follows: TGTGCCAGCAGTCTCTCCGGGACAGGGGCTTCCGAGCAGTACTTC. This encodes CASSLSGTGASEQYF.

The V call is TRBV10-2, the J call TRBJ2-5; the match to TRBD2 covers 10 bases. CDR1 is WSHSY, CDR2 SAAADI, per germline. The V gene end was trimmed by 4 bases and the J gene end by 3 bases; junction bases not matched to a gene: 8. The CDR3 covers 16 residues. The CDR3 loop is CASSGRSGRGEETQYF. In nucleotides, the CDR3 is TGCGCCAGCAGTGGTCGCAGCGGGAGGGGGGAAGAGACCCAGTACTTC.

V usage is TRBV10-3 and J usage is TRBJ1-5, with TRBD1 matching 8 bases. Germline CDR1 reads ENHRY; CDR2 reads SYGVKD. The CDR3 consists of 13 residues. V was pared by 4 bases and J by 5 bases, with 1 base of the junction left unmatched. The CDR3 is CAISVDRDQPQHF. The CDR3 DNA follows: TGTGCCATCAGTGTGGACAGGGATCAGCCCCAGCATTTT.

This clonotype was picked up a small number of times. This rearrangement joins TRBV24-1 to TRBJ1-2, with a tentative D call TRBD1 (5 bases). The CDR3 contains 15 residues. Per the germline V gene, CDR1 is KGHDR and CDR2 is SFDVKD. Trimming left V 4 bases short and J 8 bases short, with 19 bases between. CDR3 residues: CATSDRTASGVGYTF. DNA for the CDR3: TGTGCCACCAGTGACCGGACCGCGTCGGGGGTAGGCTACACCTTC.

This clonotype was seen a few times. The chain recombines TRBV5-1 with TRBJ2-3; D not certain. The germline CDR1 and CDR2 sequences are SGHRS and YFSETQ. V was cut by 0 bases and J by 2 bases, with 10 bases left in between. CDR3 size: 15 residues. The CDR3: CASSLARTPTDTQYF. The CDR3 DNA reads as TGCGCCAGCAGCTTGGCACGGACGCCCACAGATACGCAGTATTTT.

The V gene is TRBV20-1, the J gene TRBJ1-2; 7 bases match TRBD1. Germline values: CDR1 DFQATT, CDR2 SNEGSKA (reference sequence). V shed 0 bases, J shed 5 bases, and the junction held 6 bases outside the gene matches. The CDR3 covers 14 residues. The CDR3 here is CSARDWEGAYGYTF. The DNA for the CDR3 is TGCAGTGCTAGAGATTGGGAGGGGGCGTATGGCTACACCTTC.

This clonotype was seen a handful of times. The V gene is TRBV6-5, the J gene TRBJ2-5, with unresolved D. The DNA matches TRBJ2-7 better at its end, which makes the J call doubtful. Germline V gene data show CDR1 as MNHEY and CDR2 as SVGAGI. The CDR3 is 11 residues long. The CDR3 bases are TGTGCCAGCACCATCGACGGCGAGCAGTACTTC. This translates into CASTIDGEQYF.

The chain joins TRBV12-3 or TRBV12-4 to TRBJ2-5, with 11 bases lining up with TRBD2. J lost 4 bases, V lost 4 bases, and 5 bases had no gene match. The CDR3 loop spans 15 amino acids. The CDR3 protein is CASSSRLAGLETQYF. CDR3 nucleotides: TGTGCCAGCAGTTCCCGACTAGCGGGATTAGAGACCCAGTACTTC.

This clonotype has only a few counts. CDR3 nucleotide sequence: TGCGCCAGCAGCGTCGTAGCGGGAGTAAAGGATGAGCAGTTCTTC. Translated: CASSVVAGVKDEQFF. The chain is built from TRBV5-1 and TRBJ2-1; the match to TRBD2 covers 9 bases. Germline CDR1 reads SGHRS; CDR2 reads YFSETQ. J gave up 8 bases and V 4 bases, and 10 bases lay outside the gene matches. CDR3 size: 15 residues.

V and J are TRBV19 and TRBJ1-2, with TRBD1 identical over 7 bases. Germline V gene lookup returns CDR1 LNHDA and CDR2 SQIVND (reference sequence). The trim removed 3 bases at V and 6 bases at J, leaving 10 bases unmatched. CDR3 length equals 15 residues. The CDR3 loop reads CASSIGGGGWNGYTF. In nucleotides, the CDR3 is TGTGCCAGTAGTATTGGAGGGGGCGGATGGAATGGCTACACCTTC. Full variable domain (outside the CDR3, taken from reference TRBV19 and TRBJ1-2): DGGITQSPKYLFRKEGQNVTLSCEQNLNHDAMYWYRQDPGQGLRLIYYSQIVNDFQKGDIAEGYSVSREKKESFPLTVTSAQKNPTAFYLCASSIGGGGWNGYTFGSGTRLTVV.

This clonotype has more than one count but fewer than ten. J is TRBJ2-7 and V is TRBV7-2, with TRBD2 identical over 9 bases. Germline loops: CDR1 SGHTA, CDR2 FQGNSA. The CDR3 length is 17 residues. Losses at the gene ends were 5 bases for V and 5 bases for J; bases not matched to a gene: 16. CDR3 DNA sequence: TGTGCCAGCAGCCGGGTCCGAGGCGGGAGGGCTATGAACGAGCAGTACTTC. Its protein is CASSRVRGGRAMNEQYF.

This clonotype was recorded a few times. The chain recombines TRBV15 with TRBJ1-1; no definite D call. V dropped 5 bases and J dropped 4 bases, with 11 bases sitting between them. From germline, CDR1 is LNHNV and CDR2 YYDKDF (reference sequence). There are 13 residues in the CDR3. CDR3 nucleotides: TGTGCCACCAGCGGACTTGCGGCCACTGAAGCTTTCTTT. Translating gives CATSGLAATEAFF.

The chain combines TRBV7-2 with TRBJ2-5; the D gene is possibly TRBD1 (6 bases). The CDR3 contains 14 residues. The V gene's germline CDR1 is SGHTA and CDR2 FQGNSA. Trimming cost V 2 bases and J 13 bases, with 20 bases left between them. The CDR3 nucleotides read TGTGCCAGCAGCTTAATTCAGGGGAATCCTTGGTTGTACTTC. It yields the protein CASSLIQGNPWLYF.

This clonotype came up a few times. The gene calls are TRBV9 and TRBJ2-1; D gene uncertain. The ends were cut back, 0 bases at V and 0 bases at J, with 10 bases in the middle. Germline values: CDR1 SGDLS, CDR2 YYNGEE. The CDR3 covers 16 residues. CDR3 nucleotides: TGTGCCAGCAGCGTAGAGGCGGTAAGCTCCTACAATGAGCAGTTCTTC. It translates to CASSVEAVSSYNEQFF.

A few counts support this clonotype. The chain carries TRBV7-9 and TRBJ2-1; the match to TRBD1 covers 10 bases. The length of the CDR3 is 16 residues. Germline V gene sequence: CDR1 SEHNR, CDR2 FQNEAQ (reference sequence). V trimming: 5 bases; J trimming: 4 bases; junction bases outside the gene matches: 8. CDR3 in amino acids: CASSPRDRGPYNEQFF. The CDR3 coding sequence is TGTGCCAGCAGCCCTAGAGACAGGGGGCCGTACAATGAGCAGTTCTTC.

In its sample, this clonotype was seen a few times. V and J are TRBV5-1 and TRBJ2-1; 10 positions agree with TRBD1. The length of the CDR3 is 15 residues. V shed 2 bases, J shed 10 bases, and the junction held 9 bases outside the gene matches. From germline, CDR1 is SGHRS and CDR2 YFSETQ. DNA for the CDR3: TGCGCCAGCAGCTTTAGGACAGGGGGACTTAAGGAGCAGTTCTTC. This gives the protein CASSFRTGGLKEQFF. Looking up the rest from reference TRBV5-1 and TRBJ2-1 gives the full variable domain: KAGVTQTPRYLIKTRGQQVTLSCSPISGHRSVSWYQQTPGQGLQFLFEYFSETQRNKGNFPGRFSGRQFSNSRSEMNVSTLELGDSALYLCASSFRTGGLKEQFFGPGTRLTVL.

This clonotype was seen a handful of times. The chain couples TRBV3-1 to TRBJ1-4, with 9 bases identical to TRBD1. V shed 6 bases and J 6 bases; nucleotides not matched to a gene: 2. The length of the CDR3 is 13 residues. Germline V lookup: CDR1 LGHDT, CDR2 YNNKEL (reference sequence). CDR3 DNA sequence: TGTGCCAGCAGGGGACAGGGTGATGAAAAACTGTTTTTT. Its protein product is CASRGQGDEKLFF.

The J gene is TRBJ2-1, the V gene TRBV5-1; 9 nucleotides align to TRBD1. From germline, CDR1 is SGHRS and CDR2 YFSETQ. The V gene end was trimmed by 5 bases and the J gene end by 7 bases; junction bases not matched to a gene: 7. The CDR3 is 14 amino acids. As DNA, the CDR3 is TGCGCCAGCAGGGCCGGGACAGGGTTGAATGAGCAGTTCTTC. Protein: CASRAGTGLNEQFF.